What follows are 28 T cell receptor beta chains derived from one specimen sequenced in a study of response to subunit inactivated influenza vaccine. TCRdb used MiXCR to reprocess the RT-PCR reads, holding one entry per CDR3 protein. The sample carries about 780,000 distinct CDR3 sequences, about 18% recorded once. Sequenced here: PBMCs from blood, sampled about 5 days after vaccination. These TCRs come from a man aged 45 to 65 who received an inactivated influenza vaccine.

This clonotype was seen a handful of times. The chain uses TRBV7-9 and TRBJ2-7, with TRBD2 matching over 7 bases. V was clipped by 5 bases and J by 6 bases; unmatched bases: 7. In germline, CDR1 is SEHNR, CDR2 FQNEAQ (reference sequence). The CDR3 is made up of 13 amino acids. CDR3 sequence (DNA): TGTGCCAGCAGCCCCGACTGGACTAGCGAGCAGTACTTC. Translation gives CASSPDWTSEQYF.

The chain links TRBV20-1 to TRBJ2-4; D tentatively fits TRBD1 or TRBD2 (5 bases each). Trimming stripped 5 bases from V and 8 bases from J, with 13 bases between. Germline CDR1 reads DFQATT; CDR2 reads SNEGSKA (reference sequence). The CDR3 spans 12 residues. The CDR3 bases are TGCAGTGCTGCCGGGGCCGGGTACATTCAGTACTTC. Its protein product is CSAAGAGYIQYF.

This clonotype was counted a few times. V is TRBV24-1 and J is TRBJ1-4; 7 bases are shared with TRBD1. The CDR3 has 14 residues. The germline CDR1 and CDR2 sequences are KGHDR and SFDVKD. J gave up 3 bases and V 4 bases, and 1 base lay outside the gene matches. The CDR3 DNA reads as TGTGCCACCAGTGAAACAGGGGCTAATGAAAAACTGTTTTTT. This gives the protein CATSETGANEKLFF.

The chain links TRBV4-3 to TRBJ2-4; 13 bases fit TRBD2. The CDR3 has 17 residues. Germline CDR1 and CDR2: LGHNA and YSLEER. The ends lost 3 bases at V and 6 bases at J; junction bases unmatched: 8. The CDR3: CASSQPGLAGFLNIQYF. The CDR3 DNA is TGCGCCAGCAGCCAGCCGGGACTAGCGGGGTTCTTAAACATTCAGTACTTC.

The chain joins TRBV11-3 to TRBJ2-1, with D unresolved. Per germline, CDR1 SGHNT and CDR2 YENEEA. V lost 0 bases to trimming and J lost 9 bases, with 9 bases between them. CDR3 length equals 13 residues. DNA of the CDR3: TGTGCCAGCAGCTTAGATCGATCGGTTGAGCAGTTCTTC. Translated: CASSLDRSVEQFF.

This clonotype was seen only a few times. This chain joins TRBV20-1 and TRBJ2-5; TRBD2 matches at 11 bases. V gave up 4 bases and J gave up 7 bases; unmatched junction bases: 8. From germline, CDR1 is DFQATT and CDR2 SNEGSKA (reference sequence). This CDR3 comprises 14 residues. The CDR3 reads CSATIGLAGMTQYF. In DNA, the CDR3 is TGCAGTGCTACCATTGGACTAGCGGGTATGACCCAGTACTTC.

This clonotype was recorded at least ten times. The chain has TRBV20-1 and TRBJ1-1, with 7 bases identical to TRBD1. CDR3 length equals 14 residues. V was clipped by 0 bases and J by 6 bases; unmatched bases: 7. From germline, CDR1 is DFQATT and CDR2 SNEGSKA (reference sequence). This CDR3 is CSARDPRQGAEAFF. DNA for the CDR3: TGCAGTGCTAGAGATCCTCGGCAGGGGGCTGAAGCTTTCTTT.

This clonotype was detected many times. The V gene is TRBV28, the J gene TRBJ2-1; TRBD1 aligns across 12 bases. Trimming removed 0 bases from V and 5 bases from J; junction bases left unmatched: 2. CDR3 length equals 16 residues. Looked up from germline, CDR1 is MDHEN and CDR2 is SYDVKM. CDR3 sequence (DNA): TGTGCCAGCAGTTTATGGGGACAGGGGGCTAACAATGAGCAGTTCTTC. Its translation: CASSLWGQGANNEQFF.

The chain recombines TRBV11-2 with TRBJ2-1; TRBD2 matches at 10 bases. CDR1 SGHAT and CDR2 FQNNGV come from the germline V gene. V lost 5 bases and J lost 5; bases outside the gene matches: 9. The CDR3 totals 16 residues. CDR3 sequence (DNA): TGTGCCAGCAGCCCGTGGATAGCGGGGGGAAACAATGAGCAGTTCTTC. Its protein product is CASSPWIAGGNNEQFF.

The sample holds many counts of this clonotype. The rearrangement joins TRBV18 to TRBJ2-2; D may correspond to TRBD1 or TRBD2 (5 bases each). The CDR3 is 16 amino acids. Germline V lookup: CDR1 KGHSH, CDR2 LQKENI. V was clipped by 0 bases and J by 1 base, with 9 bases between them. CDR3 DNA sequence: TGTGCCAGCTCACCACCCGGGACGGGGAACACCGGGGAGCTGTTTTTT. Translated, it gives CASSPPGTGNTGELFF.

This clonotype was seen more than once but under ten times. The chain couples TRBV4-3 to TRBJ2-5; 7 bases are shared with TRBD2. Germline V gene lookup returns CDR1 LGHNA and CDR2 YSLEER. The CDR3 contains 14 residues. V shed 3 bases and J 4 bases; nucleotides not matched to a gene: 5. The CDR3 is CASSHDWEGETQYF. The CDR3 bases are TGCGCCAGCAGCCACGACTGGGAGGGAGAGACCCAGTACTTC.

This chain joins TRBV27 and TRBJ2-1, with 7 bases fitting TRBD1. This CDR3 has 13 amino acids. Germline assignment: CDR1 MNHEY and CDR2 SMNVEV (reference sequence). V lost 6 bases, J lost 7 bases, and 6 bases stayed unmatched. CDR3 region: CASRTQQGNEQFF. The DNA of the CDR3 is TGTGCCAGCAGGACACAACAGGGGAATGAGCAGTTCTTC.

The CDR3 nucleotides are TGTGCCAGCAGGCGACAGCATCCGATCTCTGGAAACACCATATATTTT. Its translation is CASRRQHPISGNTIYF. V gene TRBV12-3 or TRBV12-4 combines with J gene TRBJ1-3; D might be TRBD1 (5 bases). With 6 bases removed from V and 0 bases from J, the gap between germline ends came to 15 bases. CDR3 length: 16 amino acids.

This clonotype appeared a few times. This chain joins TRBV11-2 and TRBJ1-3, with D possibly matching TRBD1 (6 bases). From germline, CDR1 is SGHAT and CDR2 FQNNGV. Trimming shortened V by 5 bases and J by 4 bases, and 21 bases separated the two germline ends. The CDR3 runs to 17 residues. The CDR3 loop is CASSTTGGGAFGNTIYF. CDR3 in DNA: TGTGCCAGCAGCACCACGGGGGGGGGCGCTTTCGGAAACACCATATATTTT.

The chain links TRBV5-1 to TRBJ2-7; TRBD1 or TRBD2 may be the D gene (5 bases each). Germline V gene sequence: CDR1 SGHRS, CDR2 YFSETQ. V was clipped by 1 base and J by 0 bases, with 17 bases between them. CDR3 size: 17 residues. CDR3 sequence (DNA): TGCGCCAGCAGCTTGACGAGGGGCAGTCAGAGCTCCTACGAGCAGTACTTC. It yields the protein CASSLTRGSQSSYEQYF.

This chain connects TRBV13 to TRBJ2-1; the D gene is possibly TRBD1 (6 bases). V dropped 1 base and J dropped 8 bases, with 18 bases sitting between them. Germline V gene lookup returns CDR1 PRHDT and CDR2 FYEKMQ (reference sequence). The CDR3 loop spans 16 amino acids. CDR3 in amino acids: CASSLVQGTPTDEQFF. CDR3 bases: TGTGCCAGCAGCTTAGTCCAGGGGACACCTACAGATGAGCAGTTCTTC.

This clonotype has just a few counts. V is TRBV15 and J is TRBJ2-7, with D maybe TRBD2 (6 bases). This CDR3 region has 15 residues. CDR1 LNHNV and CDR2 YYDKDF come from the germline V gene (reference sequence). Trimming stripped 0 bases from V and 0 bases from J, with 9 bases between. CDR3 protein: CATSRDYGSSYEQYF. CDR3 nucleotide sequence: TGTGCCACCAGCAGAGATTACGGGAGCTCCTACGAGCAGTACTTC.

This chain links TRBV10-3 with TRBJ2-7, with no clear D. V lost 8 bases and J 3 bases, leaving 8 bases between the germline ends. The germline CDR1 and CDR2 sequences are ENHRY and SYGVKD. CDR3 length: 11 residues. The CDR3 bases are TGTGCCATCTCAAGCCACTACGAGCAGTACTTC. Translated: CAISSHYEQYF.

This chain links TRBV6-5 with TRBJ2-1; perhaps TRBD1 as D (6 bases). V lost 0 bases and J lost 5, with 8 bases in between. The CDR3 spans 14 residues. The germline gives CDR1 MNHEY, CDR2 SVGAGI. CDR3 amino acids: CASSYSNRDNEQFF. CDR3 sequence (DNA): TGTGCCAGCAGTTACTCGAACAGGGACAATGAGCAGTTCTTC.

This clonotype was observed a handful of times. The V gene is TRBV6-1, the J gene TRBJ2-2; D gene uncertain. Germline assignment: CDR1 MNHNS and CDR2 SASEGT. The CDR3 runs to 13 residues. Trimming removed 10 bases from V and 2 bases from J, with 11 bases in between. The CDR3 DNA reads TGTGCCACTAACCTGGGCAACACCGGGGAGCTGTTTTTT. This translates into CATNLGNTGELFF.

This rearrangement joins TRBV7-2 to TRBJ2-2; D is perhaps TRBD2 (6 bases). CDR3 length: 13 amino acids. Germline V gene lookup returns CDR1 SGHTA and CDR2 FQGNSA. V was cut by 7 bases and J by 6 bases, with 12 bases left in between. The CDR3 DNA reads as TGTGCCAGCATCCTGGGGACTGCCGGGGAGCTGTTTTTT. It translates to CASILGTAGELFF. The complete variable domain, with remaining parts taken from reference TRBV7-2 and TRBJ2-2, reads GAGVSQSPSNKVTEKGKDVELRCDPISGHTALYWYRQSLGQGLEFLIYFQGNSAPDKSGLPSDRFSAERTGGSVSTLTIQRTQQEDSAVYLCASILGTAGELFFGEGSRLTVL.

The CDR3 sequence is CASSSLRTGAQETQYF. The CDR3 coding sequence is TGTGCCAGCAGCTCGCTTAGGACAGGGGCCCAAGAGACCCAGTACTTC. The chain couples TRBV6-2 or TRBV6-3 to TRBJ2-5; 9 bases fit TRBD1. From germline, CDR1 is MNHEY and CDR2 SVGEGT. With V trimmed by 6 bases and J by 1 base, 9 bases remained unmatched. This CDR3 region has 16 residues.

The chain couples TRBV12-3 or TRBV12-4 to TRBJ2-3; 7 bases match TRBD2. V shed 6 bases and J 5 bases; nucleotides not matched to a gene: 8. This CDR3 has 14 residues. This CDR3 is CASSGLGSIDTQYF. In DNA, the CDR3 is TGTGCCAGCAGCGGACTAGGGTCCATAGATACGCAGTATTTT.

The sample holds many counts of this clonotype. This chain's CDR3 is CASSLSAGRTYEQYF. DNA of the CDR3: TGCGCCAGCAGCTTATCGGCAGGGAGGACCTACGAGCAGTACTTC. The genes are TRBV5-1 and TRBJ2-7; a possible D gene is TRBD2 (6 bases). The CDR3 sequence is 15 residues long. The V end was cut by 2 bases, the J end by 2 bases, with 14 bases between. Germline lookup yields CDR1 SGHRS and CDR2 YFSETQ. The full variable domain, in which reference TRBV5-1 and TRBJ2-7 provide the parts outside the CDR3, is KAGVTQTPRYLIKTRGQQVTLSCSPISGHRSVSWYQQTPGQGLQFLFEYFSETQRNKGNFPGRFSGRQFSNSRSEMNVSTLELGDSALYLCASSLSAGRTYEQYFGPGTRLTVT.

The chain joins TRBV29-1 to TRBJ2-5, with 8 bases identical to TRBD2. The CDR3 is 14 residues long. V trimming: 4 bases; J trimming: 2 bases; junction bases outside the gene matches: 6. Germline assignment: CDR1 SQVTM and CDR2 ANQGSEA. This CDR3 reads CSVGRGRLQETQYF. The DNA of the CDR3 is TGCAGCGTTGGTCGCGGGAGGTTGCAAGAGACCCAGTACTTC.

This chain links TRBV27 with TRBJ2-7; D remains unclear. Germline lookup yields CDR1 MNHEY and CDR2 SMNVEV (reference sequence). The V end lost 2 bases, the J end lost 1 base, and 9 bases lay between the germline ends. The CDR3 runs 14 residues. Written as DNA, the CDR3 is TGTGCCAGCAGTTTAAGGCCCCTTTCCTACGAGCAGTACTTC. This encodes CASSLRPLSYEQYF.

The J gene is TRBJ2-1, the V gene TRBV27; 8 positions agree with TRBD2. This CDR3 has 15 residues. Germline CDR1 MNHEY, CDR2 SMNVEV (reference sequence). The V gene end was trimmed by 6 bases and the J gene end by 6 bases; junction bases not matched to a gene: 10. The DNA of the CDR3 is TGTGCCAGCAGGATTCTAGCGGGCGAGTCCAATGAGCAGTTCTTC. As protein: CASRILAGESNEQFF.

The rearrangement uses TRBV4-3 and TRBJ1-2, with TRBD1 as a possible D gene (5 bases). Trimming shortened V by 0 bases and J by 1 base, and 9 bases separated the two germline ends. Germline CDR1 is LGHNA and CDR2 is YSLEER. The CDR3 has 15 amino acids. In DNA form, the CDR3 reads TGCGCCAGCAGCCAAGATTGGGGCAGTAACTATGGCTACACCTTC. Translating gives CASSQDWGSNYGYTF.